This TCR beta chain was retrieved from a study of regulatory T cells in long-lasting Graves disease. Concerning this clonotype itself: Its matching antigen is unknown.

The germline gives CDR1 LNHDA, CDR2 SQIVND (reference sequence). J gave up 0 bases and V 7 bases, and 13 bases lay outside the gene matches. There are 19 residues in the CDR3. Arm-PCR of CDR3 regions and iRepertoire HTBI primers were used to build TCR beta libraries. MiXCR, run by TCRdb on the multiplex PCR reads, gives a single entry per CDR3 protein. Of a few hundred thousand distinct CDR3 sequences in the sample, about a sixth are singletons; the top ten hold over 20%. Study-wide results and caveats: Rather than thyroid tissue, only peripheral blood underwent study.

As to time point: newly diagnosed GD, antithyroid drugs for less than 3 months. PBMC RNA was the source of the TCR library. This TCR was sampled from a female donor with Graves disease. The J gene is TRBJ2-3, the V gene TRBV19; 13 bases line up with TRBD2. The material sequenced was peripheral blood mononuclear cells (PBMCs), taken at new diagnosis, from a patient treated with antithyroid drugs. CDR3 residues: CASTPYSGLAGSSTDTQYF. The CDR3 nucleotides are TGTGCCAGTACCCCCTACTCGGGACTAGCGGGGTCTAGCACAGATACGCAGTATTTT.